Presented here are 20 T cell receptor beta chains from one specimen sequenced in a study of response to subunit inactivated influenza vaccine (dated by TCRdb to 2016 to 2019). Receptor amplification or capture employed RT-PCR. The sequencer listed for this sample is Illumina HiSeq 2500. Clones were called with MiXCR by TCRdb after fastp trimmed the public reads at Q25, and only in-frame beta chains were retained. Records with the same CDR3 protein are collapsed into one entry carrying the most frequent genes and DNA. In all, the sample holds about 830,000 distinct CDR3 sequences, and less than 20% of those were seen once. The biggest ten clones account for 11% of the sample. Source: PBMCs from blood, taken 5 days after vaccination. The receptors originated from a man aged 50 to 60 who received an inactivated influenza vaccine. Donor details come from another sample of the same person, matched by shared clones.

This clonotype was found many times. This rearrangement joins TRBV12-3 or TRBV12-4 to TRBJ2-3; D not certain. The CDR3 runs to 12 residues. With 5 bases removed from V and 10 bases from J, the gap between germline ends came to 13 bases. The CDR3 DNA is TGTGCCAGCAGTGTCGACCCCCGAGCGCAGTATTTT. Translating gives CASSVDPRAQYF.

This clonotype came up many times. As DNA, the CDR3 is TGTGCCAGCATCAAGACAGGGTACCGGACAGATACGCAGTATTTT. This translates into CASIKTGYRTDTQYF. V gene TRBV7-2 combines with J gene TRBJ2-3, with 7 bases that match TRBD1. Trimming removed 7 bases from V and 3 bases from J; junction bases left unmatched: 10. Germline V gene lookup returns CDR1 SGHTA and CDR2 FQGNSA. The CDR3 is 15 residues long. The full variable domain, with the rest looked up from reference TRBV7-2 and TRBJ2-3, is GAGVSQSPSNKVTEKGKDVELRCDPISGHTALYWYRQSLGQGLEFLIYFQGNSAPDKSGLPSDRFSAERTGGSVSTLTIQRTQQEDSAVYLCASIKTGYRTDTQYFGPGTRLTVL.

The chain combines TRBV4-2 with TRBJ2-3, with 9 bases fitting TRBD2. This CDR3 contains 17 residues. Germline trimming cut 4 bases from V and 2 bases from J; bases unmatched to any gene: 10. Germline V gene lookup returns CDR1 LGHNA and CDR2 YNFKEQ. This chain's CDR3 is CASSPNVKRGVTDTQYF. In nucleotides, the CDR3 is TGTGCCAGCAGCCCGAACGTGAAGCGGGGGGTCACAGATACGCAGTATTTT.

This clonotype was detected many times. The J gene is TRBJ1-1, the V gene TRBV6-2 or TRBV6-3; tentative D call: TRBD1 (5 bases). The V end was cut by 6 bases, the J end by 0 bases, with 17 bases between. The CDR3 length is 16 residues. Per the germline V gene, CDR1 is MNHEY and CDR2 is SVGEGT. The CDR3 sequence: CASRYAPGALNTEAFF. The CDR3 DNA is TGTGCCAGCAGATACGCCCCCGGGGCCCTGAACACTGAAGCTTTCTTT.

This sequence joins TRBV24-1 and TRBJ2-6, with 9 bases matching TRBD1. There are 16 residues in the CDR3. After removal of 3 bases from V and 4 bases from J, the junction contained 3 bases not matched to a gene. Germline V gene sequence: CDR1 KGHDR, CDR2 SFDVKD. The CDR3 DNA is TGTGCCACCAGTGATCGGACAGGGGACGGGGCCAACGTCCTGACTTTC. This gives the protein CATSDRTGDGANVLTF.

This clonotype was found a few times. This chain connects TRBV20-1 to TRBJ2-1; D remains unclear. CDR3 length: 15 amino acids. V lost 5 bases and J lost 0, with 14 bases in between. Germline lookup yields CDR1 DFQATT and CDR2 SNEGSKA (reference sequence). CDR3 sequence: CSAQSASRSYNEQFF. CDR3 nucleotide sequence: TGCAGTGCTCAGTCGGCTTCCCGCTCCTACAATGAGCAGTTCTTC.

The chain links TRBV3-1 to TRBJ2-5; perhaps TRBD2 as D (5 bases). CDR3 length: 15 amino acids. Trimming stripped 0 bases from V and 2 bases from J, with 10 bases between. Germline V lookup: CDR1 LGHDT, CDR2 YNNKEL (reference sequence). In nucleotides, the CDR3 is TGTGCCAGCAGCCAAGATCCGGGAACACAAGAGACCCAGTACTTC. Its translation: CASSQDPGTQETQYF.

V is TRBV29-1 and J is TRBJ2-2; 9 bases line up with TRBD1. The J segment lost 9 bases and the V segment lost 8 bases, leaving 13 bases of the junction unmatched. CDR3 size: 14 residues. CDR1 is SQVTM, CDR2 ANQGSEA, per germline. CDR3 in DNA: TGCAGCACGGACAGGGGCAAAGATATATGGGAGCTGTTTTTT. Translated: CSTDRGKDIWELFF.

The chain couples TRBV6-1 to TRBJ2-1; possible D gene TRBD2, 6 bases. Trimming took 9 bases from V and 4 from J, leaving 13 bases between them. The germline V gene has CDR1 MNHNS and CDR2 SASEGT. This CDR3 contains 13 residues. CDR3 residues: CASTSKGYNEQFF. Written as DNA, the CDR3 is TGTGCCAGTACTAGCAAGGGATACAATGAGCAGTTCTTC.

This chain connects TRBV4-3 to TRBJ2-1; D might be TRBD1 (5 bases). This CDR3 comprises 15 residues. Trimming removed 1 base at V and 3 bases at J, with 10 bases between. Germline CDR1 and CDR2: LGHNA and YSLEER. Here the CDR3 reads CASSQGQGIYNEQFF. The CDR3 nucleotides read TGCGCCAGCAGCCAAGGCCAGGGAATCTACAATGAGCAGTTCTTC.

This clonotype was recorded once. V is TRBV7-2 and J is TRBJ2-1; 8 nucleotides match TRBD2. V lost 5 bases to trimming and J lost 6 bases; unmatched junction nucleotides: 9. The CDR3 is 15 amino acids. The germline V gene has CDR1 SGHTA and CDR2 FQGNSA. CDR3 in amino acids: CASSPSGSRINEQFF. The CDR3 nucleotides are TGTGCCAGCAGCCCGAGCGGGAGTCGTATCAATGAGCAGTTCTTC. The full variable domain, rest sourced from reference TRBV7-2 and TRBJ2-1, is GAGVSQSPSNKVTEKGKDVELRCDPISGHTALYWYRQSLGQGLEFLIYFQGNSAPDKSGLPSDRFSAERTGGSVSTLTIQRTQQEDSAVYLCASSPSGSRINEQFFGPGTRLTVL.

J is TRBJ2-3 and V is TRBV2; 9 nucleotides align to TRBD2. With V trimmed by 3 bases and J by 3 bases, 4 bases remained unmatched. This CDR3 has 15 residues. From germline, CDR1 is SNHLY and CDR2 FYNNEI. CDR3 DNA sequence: TGTGCCAGCAGTGACCTAGCGGGATATACAGATACGCAGTATTTT. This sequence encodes CASSDLAGYTDTQYF.

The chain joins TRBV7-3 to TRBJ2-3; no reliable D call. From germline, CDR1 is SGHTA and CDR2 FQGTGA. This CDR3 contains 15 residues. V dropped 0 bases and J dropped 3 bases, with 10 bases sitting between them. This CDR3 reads CASSLTGSGTDTQYF. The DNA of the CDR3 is TGTGCCAGCAGCTTAACCGGGTCCGGGACAGATACGCAGTATTTT.

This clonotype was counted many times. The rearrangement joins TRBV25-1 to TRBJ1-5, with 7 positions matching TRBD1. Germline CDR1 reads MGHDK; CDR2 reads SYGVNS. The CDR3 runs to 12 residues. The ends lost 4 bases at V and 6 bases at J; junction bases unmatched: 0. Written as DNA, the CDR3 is TGTGCCAGCAGTGCAGGGGGTCAGCCCCAGCATTTT. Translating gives CASSAGGQPQHF.

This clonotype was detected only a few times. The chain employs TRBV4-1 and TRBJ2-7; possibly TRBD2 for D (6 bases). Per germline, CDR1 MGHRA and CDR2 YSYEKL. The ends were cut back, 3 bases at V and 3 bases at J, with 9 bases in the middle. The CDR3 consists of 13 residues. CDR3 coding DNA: TGCGCCAGCAGCCAGGGACTGGACTACGAGCAGTACTTC. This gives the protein CASSQGLDYEQYF.

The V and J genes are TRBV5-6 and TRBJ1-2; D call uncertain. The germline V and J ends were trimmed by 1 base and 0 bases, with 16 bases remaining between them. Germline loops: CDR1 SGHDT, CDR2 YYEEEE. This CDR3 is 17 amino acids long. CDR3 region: CASSLTLEPEPNYGYTF. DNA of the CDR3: TGTGCCAGCAGCTTGACCCTAGAGCCGGAGCCTAACTATGGCTACACCTTC.

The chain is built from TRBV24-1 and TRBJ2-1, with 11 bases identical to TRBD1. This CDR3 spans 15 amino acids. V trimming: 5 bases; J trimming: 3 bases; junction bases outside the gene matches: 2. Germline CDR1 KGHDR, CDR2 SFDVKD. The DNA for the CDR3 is TGTGCCACCAGTGGGGACAGGGGGATCTACAATGAGCAGTTCTTC. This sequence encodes CATSGDRGIYNEQFF.

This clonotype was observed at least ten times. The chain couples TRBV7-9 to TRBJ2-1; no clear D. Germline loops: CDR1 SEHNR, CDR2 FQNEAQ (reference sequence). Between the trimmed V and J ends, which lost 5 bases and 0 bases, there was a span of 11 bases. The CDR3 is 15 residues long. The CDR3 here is CASSRLASSYNEQFF. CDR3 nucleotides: TGTGCCAGCAGCCGACTGGCTAGCTCCTACAATGAGCAGTTCTTC.

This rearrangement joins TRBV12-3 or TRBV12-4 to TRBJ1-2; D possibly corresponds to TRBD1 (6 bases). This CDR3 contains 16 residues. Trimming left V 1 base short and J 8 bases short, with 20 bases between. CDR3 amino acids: CASSLDLRGLSWGYTF. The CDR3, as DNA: TGTGCCAGCAGTTTAGATCTCAGGGGCCTCTCATGGGGCTACACCTTC.

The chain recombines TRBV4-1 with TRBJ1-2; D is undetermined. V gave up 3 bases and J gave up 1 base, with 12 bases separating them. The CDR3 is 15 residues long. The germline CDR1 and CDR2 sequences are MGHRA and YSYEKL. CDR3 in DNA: TGCGCCAGCAGCCAGGGGATAGGTGATAACTATGGCTACACCTTC. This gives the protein CASSQGIGDNYGYTF.